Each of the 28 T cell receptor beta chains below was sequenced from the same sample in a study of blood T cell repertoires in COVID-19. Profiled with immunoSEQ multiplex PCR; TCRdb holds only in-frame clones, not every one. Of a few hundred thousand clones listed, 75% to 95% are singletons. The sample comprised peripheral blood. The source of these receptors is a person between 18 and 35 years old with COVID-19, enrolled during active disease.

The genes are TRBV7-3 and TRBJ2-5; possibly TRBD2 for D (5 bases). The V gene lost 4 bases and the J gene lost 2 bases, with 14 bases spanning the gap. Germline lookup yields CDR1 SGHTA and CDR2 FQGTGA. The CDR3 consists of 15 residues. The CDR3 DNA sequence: TGTGCCAGCAGCTCAGCTGGACTGGAACAAGAGACCCAGTACTTC. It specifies CASSSAGLEQETQYF.

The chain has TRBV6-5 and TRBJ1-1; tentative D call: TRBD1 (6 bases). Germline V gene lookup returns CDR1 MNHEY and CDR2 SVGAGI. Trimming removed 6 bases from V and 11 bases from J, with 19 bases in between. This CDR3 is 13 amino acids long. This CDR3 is CASRFTGFGPAFF. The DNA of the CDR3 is TGTGCCAGCAGATTTACAGGGTTCGGGCCGGCTTTCTTT.

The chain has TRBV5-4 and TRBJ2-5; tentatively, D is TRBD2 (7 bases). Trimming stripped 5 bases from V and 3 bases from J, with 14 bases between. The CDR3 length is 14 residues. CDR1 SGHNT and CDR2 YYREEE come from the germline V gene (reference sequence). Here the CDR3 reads CASSRGAGEETQYF. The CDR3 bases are TGTGCCAGCAGTCGGGGGGCGGGGGAAGAGACCCAGTACTTC.

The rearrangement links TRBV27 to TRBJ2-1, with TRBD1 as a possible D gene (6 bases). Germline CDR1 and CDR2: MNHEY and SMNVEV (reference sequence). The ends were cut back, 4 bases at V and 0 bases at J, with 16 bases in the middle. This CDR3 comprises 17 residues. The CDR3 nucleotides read TGTGCCAGCAGTTCTGATTCAGGGGTTCCCTCCTACAATGAGCAGTTCTTC. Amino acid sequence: CASSSDSGVPSYNEQFF.

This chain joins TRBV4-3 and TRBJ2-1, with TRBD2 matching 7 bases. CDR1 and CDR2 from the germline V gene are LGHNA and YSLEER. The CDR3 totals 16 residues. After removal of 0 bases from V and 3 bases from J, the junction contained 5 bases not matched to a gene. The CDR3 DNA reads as TGCGCCAGCAGCCAAGAGGGAGGGTTATACTACAATGAGCAGTTCTTC. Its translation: CASSQEGGLYYNEQFF.

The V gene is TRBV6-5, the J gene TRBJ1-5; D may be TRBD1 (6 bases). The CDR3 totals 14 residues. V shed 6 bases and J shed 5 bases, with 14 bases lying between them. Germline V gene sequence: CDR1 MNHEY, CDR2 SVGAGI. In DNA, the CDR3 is TGTGCCAGCAGAATCGTCAGGGGAGATCAGCCCCAGCATTTT. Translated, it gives CASRIVRGDQPQHF.

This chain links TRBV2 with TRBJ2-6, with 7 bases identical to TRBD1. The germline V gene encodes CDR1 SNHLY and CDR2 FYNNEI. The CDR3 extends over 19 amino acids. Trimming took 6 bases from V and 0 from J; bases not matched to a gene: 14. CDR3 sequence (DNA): TGTGCCAGCAGGGCCACTGACAGGGATCCTCTCTCTGGGGCCAACGTCCTGACTTTC. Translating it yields CASRATDRDPLSGANVLTF. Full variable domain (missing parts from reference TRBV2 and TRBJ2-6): EPEVTQTPSHQVTQMGQEVILRCVPISNHLYFYWYRQILGQKVEFLVSFYNNEISEKSEIFDDQFSVERPDGSNFTLKIRSTKLEDSAMYFCASRATDRDPLSGANVLTFGAGSRLTVL.

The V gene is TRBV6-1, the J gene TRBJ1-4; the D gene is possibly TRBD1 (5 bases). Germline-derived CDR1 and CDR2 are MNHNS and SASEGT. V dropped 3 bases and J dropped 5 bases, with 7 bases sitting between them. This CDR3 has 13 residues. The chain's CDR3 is CASSETANEKLFF. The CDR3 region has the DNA TGTGCCAGCAGTGAGACAGCGAATGAAAAACTGTTTTTT.

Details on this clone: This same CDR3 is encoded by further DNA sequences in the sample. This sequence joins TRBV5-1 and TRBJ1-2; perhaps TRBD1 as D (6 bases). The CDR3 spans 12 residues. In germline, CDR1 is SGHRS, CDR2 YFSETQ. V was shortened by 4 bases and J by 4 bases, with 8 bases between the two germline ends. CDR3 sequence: CASSLDSYGYTF. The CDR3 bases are TGCGCCAGCAGCCTGGACAGCTATGGCTACACCTTC.

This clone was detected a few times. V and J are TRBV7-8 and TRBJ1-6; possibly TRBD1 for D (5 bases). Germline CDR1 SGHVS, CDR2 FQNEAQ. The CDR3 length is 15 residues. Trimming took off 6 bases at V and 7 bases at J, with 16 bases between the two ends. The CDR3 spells CASSLDGASNSPLHF. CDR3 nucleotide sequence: TGTGCCAGCAGTTTGGATGGGGCCTCCAATTCACCCCTCCACTTT.

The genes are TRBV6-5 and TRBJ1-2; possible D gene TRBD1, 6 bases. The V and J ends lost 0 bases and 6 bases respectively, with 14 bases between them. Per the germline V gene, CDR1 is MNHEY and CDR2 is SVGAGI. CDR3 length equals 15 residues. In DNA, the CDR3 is TGTGCCAGCAGTTACTCGACGGACAGCCCAGATGGCTACACCTTC. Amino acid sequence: CASSYSTDSPDGYTF.

This chain's CDR3 is CASSLSFGDEQYF. CDR3 nucleotide sequence: TGTGCCAGCAGCTTGTCGTTCGGGGACGAGCAGTACTTC. V and J are TRBV5-4 and TRBJ2-7, with D maybe TRBD2 (5 bases). Germline CDR1 reads SGHNT; CDR2 reads YYREEE (reference sequence). Trimming removed 1 base at V and 5 bases at J, with 10 bases between. The CDR3 contains 13 residues.

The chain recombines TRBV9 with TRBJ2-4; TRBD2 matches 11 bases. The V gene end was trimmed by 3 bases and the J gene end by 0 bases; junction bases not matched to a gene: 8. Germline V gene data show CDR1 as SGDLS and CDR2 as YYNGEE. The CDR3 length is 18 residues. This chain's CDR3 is CASSATSGTMLAKNIQYF. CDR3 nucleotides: TGTGCCAGCAGCGCGACTAGCGGGACGATGCTAGCCAAAAACATTCAGTACTTC.

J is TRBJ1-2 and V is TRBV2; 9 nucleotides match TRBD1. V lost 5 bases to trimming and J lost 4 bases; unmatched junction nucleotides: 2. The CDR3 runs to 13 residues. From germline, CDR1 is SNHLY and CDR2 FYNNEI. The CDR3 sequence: CASSPGQGYGYTF. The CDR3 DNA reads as TGTGCCAGCAGTCCGGGACAGGGCTATGGCTACACCTTC.

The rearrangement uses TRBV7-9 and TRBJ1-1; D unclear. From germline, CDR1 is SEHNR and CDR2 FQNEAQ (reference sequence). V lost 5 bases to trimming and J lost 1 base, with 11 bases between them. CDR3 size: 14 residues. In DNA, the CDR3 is TGTGCCAGCAGCCAAGCAAACCCGAACACTGAAGCTTTCTTT. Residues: CASSQANPNTEAFF. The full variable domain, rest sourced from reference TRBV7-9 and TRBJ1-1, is DTGVSQNPRHKITKRGQNVTFRCDPISEHNRLYWYRQTLGQGPEFLTYFQNEAQLEKSRLLSDRFSAERPKGSFSTLEIQRTEQGDSAMYLCASSQANPNTEAFFGQGTRLTVV.

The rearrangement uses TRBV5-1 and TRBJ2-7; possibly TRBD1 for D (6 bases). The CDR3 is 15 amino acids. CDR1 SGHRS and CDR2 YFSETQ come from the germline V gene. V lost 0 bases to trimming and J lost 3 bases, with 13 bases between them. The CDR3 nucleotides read TGCGCCAGCAGCTTGGAACCCGGGACAAACTACGAGCAGTACTTC. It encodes CASSLEPGTNYEQYF. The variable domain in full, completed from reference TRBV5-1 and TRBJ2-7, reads KAGVTQTPRYLIKTRGQQVTLSCSPISGHRSVSWYQQTPGQGLQFLFEYFSETQRNKGNFPGRFSGRQFSNSRSEMNVSTLELGDSALYLCASSLEPGTNYEQYFGPGTRLTVT.

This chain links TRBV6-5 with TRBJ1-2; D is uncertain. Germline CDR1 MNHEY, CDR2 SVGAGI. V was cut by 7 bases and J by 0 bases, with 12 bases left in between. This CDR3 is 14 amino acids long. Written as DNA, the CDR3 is TGTGCCAGCACCCCGACACATGCTAACTATGGCTACACCTTC. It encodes CASTPTHANYGYTF.

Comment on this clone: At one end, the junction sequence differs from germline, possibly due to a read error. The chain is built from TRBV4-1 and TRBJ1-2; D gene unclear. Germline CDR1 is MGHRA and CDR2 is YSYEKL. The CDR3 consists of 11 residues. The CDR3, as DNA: TGCGCCAGCAGCCAAGATCGGGTGACCCTCTTC. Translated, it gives CASSQDRVTLF.

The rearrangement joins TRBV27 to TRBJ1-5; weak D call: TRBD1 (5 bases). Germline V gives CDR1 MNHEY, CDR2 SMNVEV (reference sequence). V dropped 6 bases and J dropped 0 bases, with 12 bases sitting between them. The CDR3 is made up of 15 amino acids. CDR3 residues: CASSSSGNSNQPQHF. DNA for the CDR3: TGTGCCAGCAGCTCCTCAGGGAATAGCAATCAGCCCCAGCATTTT.

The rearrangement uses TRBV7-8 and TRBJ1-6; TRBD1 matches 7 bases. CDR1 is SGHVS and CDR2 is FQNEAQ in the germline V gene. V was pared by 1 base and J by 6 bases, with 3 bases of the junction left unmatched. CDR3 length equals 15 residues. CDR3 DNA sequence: TGTGCCAGCAGCTTAGAACAGGGGTCTAATTCACCCCTCCACTTT. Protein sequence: CASSLEQGSNSPLHF.

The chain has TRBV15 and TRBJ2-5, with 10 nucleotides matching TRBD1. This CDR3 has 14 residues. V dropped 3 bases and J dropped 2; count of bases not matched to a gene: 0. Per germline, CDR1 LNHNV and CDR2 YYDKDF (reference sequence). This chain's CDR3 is CATSRDRGQETQYF. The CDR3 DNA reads TGTGCCACCAGCAGGGACAGGGGGCAAGAGACCCAGTACTTC.

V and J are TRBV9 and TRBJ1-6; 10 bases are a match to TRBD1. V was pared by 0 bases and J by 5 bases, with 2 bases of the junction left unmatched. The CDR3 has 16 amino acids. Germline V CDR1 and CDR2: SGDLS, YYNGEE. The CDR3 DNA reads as TGTGCCAGCAGCGTAGGACAGGGGGCGAATAATTCACCCCTCCACTTT. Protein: CASSVGQGANNSPLHF.

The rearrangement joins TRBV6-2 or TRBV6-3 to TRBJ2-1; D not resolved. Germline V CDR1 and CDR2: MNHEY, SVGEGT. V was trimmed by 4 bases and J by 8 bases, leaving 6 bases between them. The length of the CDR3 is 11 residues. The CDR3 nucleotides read TGTGCCAGCAGTTCTTTCTATGAGCAGTTCTTC. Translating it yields CASSSFYEQFF.

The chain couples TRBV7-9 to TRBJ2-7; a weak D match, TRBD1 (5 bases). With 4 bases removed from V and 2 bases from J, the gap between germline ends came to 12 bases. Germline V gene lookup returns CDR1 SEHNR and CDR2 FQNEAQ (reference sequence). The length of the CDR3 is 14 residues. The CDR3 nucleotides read TGTGCCAGCAGCTCATCGACAGTTGCCTACGAGCAGTACTTC. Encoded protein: CASSSSTVAYEQYF.

The CDR3 coding sequence is TGTGCCAGCAACGACGGGCAGGGGGCGCGCAAGGAGCAGTACTTC. As protein: CASNDGQGARKEQYF. The chain links TRBV6-1 to TRBJ2-7; 8 bases match TRBD1. Germline V gene lookup returns CDR1 MNHNS and CDR2 SASEGT. With V trimmed by 7 bases and J by 7 bases, 15 bases remained unmatched. This CDR3 is 15 amino acids long.

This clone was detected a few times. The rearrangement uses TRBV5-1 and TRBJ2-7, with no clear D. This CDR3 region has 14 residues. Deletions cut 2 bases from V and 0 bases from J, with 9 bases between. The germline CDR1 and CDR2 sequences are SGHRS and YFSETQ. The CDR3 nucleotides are TGCGCCAGCAGCTTCGGTCCGAGCTCCTACGAGCAGTACTTC. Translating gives CASSFGPSSYEQYF.

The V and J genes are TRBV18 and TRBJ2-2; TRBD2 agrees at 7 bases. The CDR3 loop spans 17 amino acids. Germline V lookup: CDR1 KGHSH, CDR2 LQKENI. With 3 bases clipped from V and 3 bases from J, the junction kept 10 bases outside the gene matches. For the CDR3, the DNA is TGTGCCAGCTCACCCATAAGGAGCGGGATAGACACCGGGGAGCTGTTTTTT. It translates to CASSPIRSGIDTGELFF.

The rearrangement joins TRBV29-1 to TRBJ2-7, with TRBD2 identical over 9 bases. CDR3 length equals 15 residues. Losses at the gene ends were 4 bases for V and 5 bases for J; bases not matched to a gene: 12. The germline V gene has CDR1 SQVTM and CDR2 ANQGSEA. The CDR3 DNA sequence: TGCAGCGTTGGGTACGGCCTAGCGGGAAGCCACGAGCAGTACTTC. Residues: CSVGYGLAGSHEQYF.